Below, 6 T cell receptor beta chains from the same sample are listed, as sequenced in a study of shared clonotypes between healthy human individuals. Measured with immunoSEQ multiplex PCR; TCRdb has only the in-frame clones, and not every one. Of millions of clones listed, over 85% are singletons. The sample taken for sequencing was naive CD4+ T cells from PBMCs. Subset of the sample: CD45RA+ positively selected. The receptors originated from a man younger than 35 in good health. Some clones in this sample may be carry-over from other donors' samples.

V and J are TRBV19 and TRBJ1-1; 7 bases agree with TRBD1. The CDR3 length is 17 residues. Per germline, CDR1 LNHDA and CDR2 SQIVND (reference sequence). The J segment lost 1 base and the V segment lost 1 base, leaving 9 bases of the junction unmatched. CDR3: CASSIATGAVWNTEAFF. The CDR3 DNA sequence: TGTGCCAGTAGTATAGCCACAGGGGCGGTTTGGAACACTGAAGCTTTCTTT. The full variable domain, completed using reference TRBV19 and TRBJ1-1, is DGGITQSPKYLFRKEGQNVTLSCEQNLNHDAMYWYRQDPGQGLRLIYYSQIVNDFQKGDIAEGYSVSREKKESFPLTVTSAQKNPTAFYLCASSIATGAVWNTEAFFGQGTRLTVV.

CDR3 loop: CASSPQGTMNTEAFF. The CDR3 coding sequence is TGTGCCAGCAGCCCACAGGGGACCATGAACACTGAAGCTTTCTTT. The chain uses TRBV7-2 and TRBJ1-1, with 7 bases lining up with TRBD1. The V gene end was trimmed by 5 bases and the J gene end by 0 bases; junction bases not matched to a gene: 6. Germline CDR1 is SGHTA and CDR2 is FQGNSA. This CDR3 region has 15 residues.

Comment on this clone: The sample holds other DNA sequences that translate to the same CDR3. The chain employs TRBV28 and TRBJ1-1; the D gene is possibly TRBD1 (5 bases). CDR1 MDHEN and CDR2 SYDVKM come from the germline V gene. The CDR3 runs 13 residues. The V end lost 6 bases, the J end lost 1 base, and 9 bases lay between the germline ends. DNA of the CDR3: TGTGCCAGCAGGCGAGGGGCGAACACTGAAGCTTTCTTT. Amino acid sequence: CASRRGANTEAFF.

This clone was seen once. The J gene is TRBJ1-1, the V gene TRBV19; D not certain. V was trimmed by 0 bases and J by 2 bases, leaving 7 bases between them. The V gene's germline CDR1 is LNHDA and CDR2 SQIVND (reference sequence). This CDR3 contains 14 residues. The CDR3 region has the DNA TGTGCCAGTAGTATAGAGTTTCGCAACACTGAAGCTTTCTTT. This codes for CASSIEFRNTEAFF.

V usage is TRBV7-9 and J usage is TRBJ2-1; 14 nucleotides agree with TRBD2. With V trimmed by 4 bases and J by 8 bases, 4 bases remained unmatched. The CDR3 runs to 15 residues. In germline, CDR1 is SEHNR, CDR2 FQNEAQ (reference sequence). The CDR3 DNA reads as TGTGCCAGCAGCTACATGGGACTAGCGGGAGATGAGCAGTTCTTC. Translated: CASSYMGLAGDEQFF.

CDR3 nucleotide sequence: TGCGCCAGCAGCTTACGGGACGGGACTAACTATGGCTACACCTTC. Translated: CASSLRDGTNYGYTF. V usage is TRBV5-1 and J usage is TRBJ1-2; tentatively, D is TRBD1 (5 bases). V gave up 2 bases and J gave up 0 bases, with 11 bases separating them. The germline CDR1 and CDR2 sequences are SGHRS and YFSETQ. The CDR3 is 15 residues long.